This T cell receptor beta chain came from a study of vaccination effects on CD4 cells after COVID-19 (dated 2022 in TCRdb). Regarding the research as a whole: In the ViraFEST assay, PBMC were stimulated with viral peptide pools, and TCR sequencing was then used to find antigen-specific CD4+ T cell clonotypes based on their expansion. Altogether, around 11 COVID-19 convalescent patients and a few SARS-CoV-2-naive healthy vaccine recipients made up the full study. Cultures from other donors in the study were sequenced with the Oncomine TCR Beta short-read assay on an Illumina iSeq 100. Post-vaccine samples across the study were collected a median of 72 days after the second dose, with a range of 14 to 241. The study compared SARS-CoV-2 spike-specific CD4+ TCR repertoires before and after mRNA vaccination in COVID-19 convalescent patients and infection-naive vaccine recipients. About 2 million PBMC per well were cultured in IMDM with 5% human AB serum, roughly 11 IU/ml IL-2 and gentamicin, plus 10 ug/ml peptides. Overall results and qualifications from the work: The study was limited by a small number of convalescent patients, and early post-infection timepoints were lacking. In healthy vaccine recipients, vaccine-induced clones were almost all SARS-CoV-2 mono-reactive, with only 1 of 255 cross-reactive with common cold coronaviruses. Clones induced by infection and clones induced by vaccination both contracted markedly at late timepoints after vaccination, which fits with T cell responses waning over time.

Cut back by 3 bases and 3 bases, the V and J ends lie 7 bases apart. CDR1 KGHDR and CDR2 SFDVKD are derived from the germline V gene. The CDR3 goes from the cysteine to the phenylalanine over 13 residues. The DNA shown is the 39-base CDR3, in frame from base 1. Points on this clone: Its antigen specificity is not known. Base quality data are lacking; no much larger clone is found one base away.

Library generation was performed with the immunoSEQ multiplex PCR assay. DNA from the cultured, isolated CD4+ T cells was subjected to TCR beta CDR3 sequencing. The original methods were these. Non-productive TCR sequences were removed and reads were trimmed to the CDR3 region, keeping CDR3s of at least 7 amino acids. Antigen-specific clonotypes were identified using the MANAFEST web app by comparison of expansion in peptide wells against reference cultures. To be called positive, a clone needed expansion at FDR<0.05 compared with the reference and with all other wells, an odds ratio greater than 5, and a frequency greater than 0.1% in two replicate wells. Clonotypes significantly expanded in SARS-CoV-2 spike wells and in at least one common cold coronavirus spike condition were defined as cross-reactive. CDR3 similarity was assessed by Levenshtein distance with the stringdist R package, and unrooted trees were built with ape in R 3.6.1. This is the immuneACCESS table as TCRdb keeps it, with only in-frame sequences that have V and J called. A part of the clones is gone; compared with another copy, unresolved V genes explain less than half, and the rest is unexplained. The V and J calls and the clone size are those of that table, but D and trimming were determined from the DNA. For this sample there are 70,000 or so clones; around 73% appear just once. Approximately 2.4% of the sample is taken by the ten largest.

After about 10 days of culture, CD4+ T cells were isolated with the EasySep CD4+ T cell isolation kit. Two doses of either the BNT162b2 or the mRNA-1273 mRNA SARS-CoV-2 vaccine were administered to participants. Healthy vaccine recipients had no prior SARS-CoV-2 infection, confirmed by negative nucleocapsid antibodies before and after vaccination. On days 3 and 7, half of the culture medium was replaced with fresh IL-2-containing medium. Unless noted otherwise, every peptide stimulation condition was grown in triplicate wells. Using Ficoll-Paque Plus gradient centrifugation, PBMC were separated from whole blood and then either used fresh or cryopreserved at -140C. Genomic DNA was extracted from cultured CD4+ T cells with the QIAamp micro DNA kit.

Material: CD4+ T cells from PBMCs cultured without peptide, obtained after COVID-19 vaccination. This sequence originates from a human donor who received a COVID-19 vaccine. Recombination linked TRBV24-1 to TRBJ1-2; the D gene cannot be resolved reliably. The CDR3 region reads CATSDGRYYGYTF. The DNA sequence is TGTGCCACCAGTGATGGACGGTACTATGGCTACACCTTC.